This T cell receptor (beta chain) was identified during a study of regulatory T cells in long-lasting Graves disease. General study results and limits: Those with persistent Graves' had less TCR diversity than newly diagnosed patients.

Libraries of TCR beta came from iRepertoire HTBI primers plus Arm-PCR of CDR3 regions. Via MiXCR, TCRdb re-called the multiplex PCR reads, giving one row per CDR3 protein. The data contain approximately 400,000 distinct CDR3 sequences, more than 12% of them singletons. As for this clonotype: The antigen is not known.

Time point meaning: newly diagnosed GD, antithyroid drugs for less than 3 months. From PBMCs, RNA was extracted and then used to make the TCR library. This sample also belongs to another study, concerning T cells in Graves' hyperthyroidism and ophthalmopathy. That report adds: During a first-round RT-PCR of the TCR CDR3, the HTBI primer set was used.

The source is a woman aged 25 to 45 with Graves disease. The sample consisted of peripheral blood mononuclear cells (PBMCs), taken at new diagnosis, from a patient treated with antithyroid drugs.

In DNA, the CDR3 is TGTGCCAGCAGCCACGGGACACCGAATGAGCAGTTCTTC. It translates to CASSHGTPNEQFF. The chain joins TRBV5-4 to TRBJ2-1, with a weak D call TRBD1 (6 bases). The CDR3 is 13 residues long. V dropped 4 bases and J dropped 7 bases, with 12 bases sitting between them. Germline V gene data show CDR1 as SGHNT and CDR2 as YYREEE (reference sequence).